Shown below are 32 T cell receptor beta chains from a single sample sequenced in a study. TCRdb used MiXCR to reprocess the 5' RACE reads, holding one entry per CDR3 protein. The table has over a thousand distinct CDR3 sequences, 7.2% seen once. Sequencing was carried out using central memory T cells from blood PBMCs. The subset is: central memory CD4+ T cells. Source of these receptors: a male donor with HIV.

By share, this clonotype counts as large. The junction shows a germline mismatch at one end, possibly a read error. The genes are TRBV27 and TRBJ2-1; 7 bases are shared with TRBD2. Germline CDR1 reads MNHEY; CDR2 reads SMNVEV (reference sequence). The CDR3 loop spans 18 amino acids. The CDR3 DNA reads as TGCACCAGCACCCCCTTAGGGTGGAGCGGGGTAACCTACAATGAGCAGTTCTTC. It encodes CTSTPLGWSGVTYNEQFF.

The chain uses TRBV4-3 and TRBJ2-7; D is perhaps TRBD2 (6 bases). There are 15 residues in the CDR3. The V end was cut by 1 base, the J end by 3 bases, with 13 bases between. Germline assignment: CDR1 LGHNA and CDR2 YSLEER. The CDR3 DNA reads as TGCGCCAGCAGCCAAGTCGTTGGAGGGAACTACGAGCAGTACTTC. It yields the protein CASSQVVGGNYEQYF.

This clonotype turned up a few times. The V and J genes are TRBV12-3 or TRBV12-4 and TRBJ1-5; D call uncertain. The CDR3 totals 15 residues. Trimming removed 7 bases from V and 2 bases from J, with 15 bases in between. DNA for the CDR3: TGTGCCAGCACCGAGGGAGGGCACGGCAATCAGCCCCAGCATTTT. Its protein product is CASTEGGHGNQPQHF.

Relative to its sample, this clonotype is medium-sized. The chain combines TRBV5-5 with TRBJ2-2, with D tentatively TRBD1 (6 bases). The V gene's germline CDR1 is SGHKS and CDR2 YYEKEE (reference sequence). V dropped 4 bases and J dropped 2 bases, with 12 bases sitting between them. The CDR3 is made up of 15 amino acids. The CDR3 spells CASSPGTINTGELFF. Written as DNA, the CDR3 is TGTGCCAGCAGCCCCGGGACAATCAACACCGGGGAGCTGTTTTTT.

Sample share makes this clonotype large (0.1 to 1%). V and J are TRBV9 and TRBJ2-5; TRBD2 matches 7 bases. The CDR3 extends over 15 amino acids. V gave up 4 bases and J gave up 4 bases; unmatched junction bases: 10. Germline V CDR1 and CDR2: SGDLS, YYNGEE. CDR3 sequence: CASSLSEGRGETQYF. The CDR3 nucleotides read TGTGCCAGCAGCCTCTCGGAGGGGAGGGGAGAGACCCAGTACTTC. Supplemented by reference TRBV9 and TRBJ2-5, the full variable domain reads DSGVTQTPKHLITATGQRVTLRCSPRSGDLSVYWYQQSLDQGLQFLIQYYNGEERAKGNILERFSAQQFPDLHSELNLSSLELGDSALYFCASSLSEGRGETQYFGPGTRLLVL.

Within the sample, this clonotype is medium-sized. The chain is built from TRBV10-3 and TRBJ2-1; no firm D call. The germline V and J ends were trimmed by 6 bases and 8 bases, with 11 bases remaining between them. The CDR3 extends over 12 amino acids. The germline CDR1 and CDR2 sequences are ENHRY and SYGVKD. The CDR3 sequence: CAIRRSSDEQFF. DNA of the CDR3: TGTGCCATCAGGCGGAGCTCGGATGAGCAGTTCTTC.

This chain uses TRBV12-3 or TRBV12-4 with TRBJ2-1; maybe TRBD2 (5 bases). Trimming stripped 8 bases from V and 4 bases from J, with 18 bases between. This CDR3 spans 15 amino acids. The CDR3 sequence: CASRSARSTYNEQFF. CDR3 sequence (DNA): TGTGCCAGCCGTAGCGCCCGATCTACGTACAATGAGCAGTTCTTC.

As to this clonotype: A read error may account for a junction end that differs from germline. This chain uses TRBV30 with TRBJ2-1; a possible D gene is TRBD2 (7 bases). The V gene's germline CDR1 is GTSNPN and CDR2 SVGIG (reference sequence). The CDR3 is made up of 12 amino acids. The CDR3, as DNA: TGTGTCTGGGAGGGGGGCATGAATGAGCAGTTCTTC. Residues: CVWEGGMNEQFF.

By proportion, this clonotype is medium-sized. The chain uses TRBV29-1 and TRBJ1-1, with 11 bases identical to TRBD1. V shed 8 bases and J 6 bases; nucleotides not matched to a gene: 8. Germline V gene sequence: CDR1 SQVTM, CDR2 ANQGSEA. This CDR3 is built from 13 residues. For the CDR3, the DNA is TGCAGCATACGAGGGACAGGGGGACCTGAAGCTTTCTTT. Protein product: CSIRGTGGPEAFF.

This clonotype was seen a handful of times. V and J are TRBV6-1 and TRBJ2-2, with TRBD1 identical over 7 bases. Germline V gene sequence: CDR1 MNHNS, CDR2 SASEGT. Trimming removed 8 bases from V and 0 bases from J; junction bases left unmatched: 3. The CDR3 contains 14 residues. Written as DNA, the CDR3 is TGTGCCAGCGGACAGGATTCGAACACCGGGGAGCTGTTTTTT. It yields the protein CASGQDSNTGELFF.

This clonotype turned up a few times. V gene TRBV15 combines with J gene TRBJ1-2; 8 bases map to TRBD1. The CDR3 loop spans 15 amino acids. Germline V CDR1 and CDR2: LNHNV, YYDKDF (reference sequence). V dropped 3 bases and J dropped 5; count of bases not matched to a gene: 8. Here the CDR3 reads CATSRGGQGTYGYTF. For the CDR3, the DNA is TGTGCCACCAGCAGGGGAGGACAGGGCACGTATGGCTACACCTTC.

This clonotype is classed as medium-sized. V is TRBV5-5 and J is TRBJ1-6, with D hard to call. This CDR3 has 15 residues. Germline CDR1 reads SGHKS; CDR2 reads YYEKEE (reference sequence). V was trimmed by 4 bases and J by 8 bases, leaving 16 bases between them. CDR3 nucleotide sequence: TGTGCCAGCAGCATACGGCCGCAGTCTGATTCACCCCTCCACTTT. Translation: CASSIRPQSDSPLHF.

This sequence joins TRBV6-2 or TRBV6-3 and TRBJ1-6; 8 bases agree with TRBD1. This CDR3 is built from 16 residues. The germline CDR1 and CDR2 sequences are MNHEY and SVGEGT. V gave up 0 bases and J gave up 9 bases; unmatched junction bases: 7. The CDR3 spells CASSYSTTGGRSPLHF. As DNA, the CDR3 is TGTGCCAGCAGTTACTCCACAACAGGGGGGCGTTCACCCCTCCACTTT.

In its sample, this clonotype is hyperexpanded. This chain connects TRBV10-3 to TRBJ1-1, with a possible D match to TRBD1 (5 bases). Germline assignment: CDR1 ENHRY and CDR2 SYGVKD. V shed 0 bases and J shed 3 bases, with 8 bases lying between them. The CDR3 spans 14 residues. The CDR3 bases are TGTGCCATCAGTGAGTCGGGGGAATACACTGAAGCTTTCTTT. Amino acids: CAISESGEYTEAFF.

This clonotype was detected a few times. The gene calls are TRBV5-1 and TRBJ1-1; 8 bases map to TRBD1. V gave up 4 bases and J gave up 1 base; unmatched junction bases: 6. CDR3 length equals 15 residues. Germline CDR1 is SGHRS and CDR2 is YFSETQ. The CDR3 here is CASSITGGQNTEAFF. The CDR3 DNA sequence: TGCGCCAGCAGCATAACAGGGGGTCAGAACACTGAAGCTTTCTTT.

This clonotype turned up a few times. The chain has TRBV5-1 and TRBJ1-2; unclear D gene. This CDR3 spans 13 amino acids. Germline V gives CDR1 SGHRS, CDR2 YFSETQ. Trimming removed 4 bases at V and 1 base at J, with 8 bases between. The CDR3 sequence: CASSPLINYGYTF. The CDR3 DNA sequence: TGCGCCAGCAGCCCCCTGATTAACTATGGCTACACCTTC.

Note on this clonotype: Compared with germline, one end of the junction differs, possibly owing to a read error. Written as DNA, the CDR3 is TGTGCCAACAGTCCGAGACCAAGCTCCTACAATGAGCAGTTCTTC. Translation: CANSPRPSSYNEQFF. V gene TRBV10-3 combines with J gene TRBJ2-1; D gene unclear. This CDR3 comprises 15 residues. Germline-derived CDR1 and CDR2 are ENHRY and SYGVKD.

This clonotype turned up a few times. This sequence joins TRBV15 and TRBJ2-1; a possible D gene is TRBD1 (6 bases). The V gene lost 1 base and the J gene lost 0 bases, with 7 bases spanning the gap. Germline V gene sequence: CDR1 LNHNV, CDR2 YYDKDF (reference sequence). The CDR3 spans 15 residues. The CDR3 DNA reads as TGTGCCACCAGCAGAGGACAGGCCTCCTACAATGAGCAGTTCTTC. Amino acid sequence: CATSRGQASYNEQFF.

By sample share, this clonotype is medium-sized. This chain joins TRBV27 and TRBJ2-1; D perhaps matches TRBD1 (5 bases). Germline loops: CDR1 MNHEY, CDR2 SMNVEV (reference sequence). The CDR3 has 15 amino acids. V lost 5 bases to trimming and J lost 1 base, with 12 bases between them. The CDR3 DNA is TGTGCCAGCAGTAAAGGGGTGAGGTCCTACAATGAGCAGTTCTTC. Protein product: CASSKGVRSYNEQFF.

This chain links TRBV6-5 with TRBJ2-1, with D perhaps matching TRBD1 (6 bases). V was shortened by 0 bases and J by 10 bases, with 7 bases between the two germline ends. CDR3 length: 12 residues. Looked up from germline, CDR1 is MNHEY and CDR2 is SVGAGI. The CDR3 nucleotides read TGTGCCAGCAGTTACTCGAGGGGGGAGCAGTTCTTC. Its protein is CASSYSRGEQFF.

By share, this clonotype counts as medium-sized. The chain combines TRBV6-2 or TRBV6-3 with TRBJ2-3, with D unresolved. The CDR3 runs 12 residues. Trimming took 2 bases from V and 6 from J, leaving 6 bases between them. Germline V gene data show CDR1 as MNHEY and CDR2 as SVGEGT. The CDR3 DNA sequence: TGTGCCAGCAGTTACGACTCGGATACGCAGTATTTT. It encodes CASSYDSDTQYF.

This chain connects TRBV28 to TRBJ2-2; D gene uncertain. Germline loops: CDR1 MDHEN, CDR2 SYDVKM. Trimming removed 3 bases from V and 0 bases from J, with 11 bases in between. The CDR3 extends over 16 amino acids. The CDR3 bases are TGTGCCAGCAGTTTTTCGAGTTTCCCGAACACCGGGGAGCTGTTTTTT. Protein: CASSFSSFPNTGELFF. The full variable domain, in which reference TRBV28 and TRBJ2-2 provide the parts outside the CDR3, is DVKVTQSSRYLVKRTGEKVFLECVQDMDHENMFWYRQDPGLGLRLIYFSYDVKMKEKGDIPEGYSVSREKKERFSLILESASTNQTSMYLCASSFSSFPNTGELFFGEGSRLTVL.

This clonotype showed up just a few times. The chain is built from TRBV12-3 or TRBV12-4 and TRBJ2-7, with D maybe TRBD2 (5 bases). The CDR3 sequence is 14 residues long. Trimming took 6 bases from V and 0 from J, leaving 12 bases between them. Here the CDR3 DNA reads TGTGCCAGCAGCAGTCTAGACTACTCCTACGAGCAGTACTTC. Translating it yields CASSSLDYSYEQYF.

This clonotype qualifies as medium-sized. The chain has TRBV6-5 and TRBJ1-5; D is perhaps TRBD1 (6 bases). V lost 4 bases, J lost 10 bases, and 17 bases lay in between. CDR3 size: 14 residues. In germline, CDR1 is MNHEY, CDR2 SVGAGI. The CDR3 spells CASSLQGPGYPQHF. The DNA of the CDR3 is TGTGCCAGCAGTTTACAGGGTCCCGGTTATCCCCAGCATTTT.

This clonotype has only a few counts. The chain employs TRBV30 and TRBJ2-7; 12 positions match TRBD2. Germline V gene sequence: CDR1 GTSNPN, CDR2 SVGIG (reference sequence). V gave up 3 bases and J gave up 3 bases; unmatched junction bases: 3. The CDR3 spans 14 residues. The CDR3 sequence: CAWSAGLAGYEQYF. CDR3 nucleotide sequence: TGTGCCTGGAGCGCGGGACTAGCGGGCTACGAGCAGTACTTC.

By share of the sample, this clonotype is large (0.1 to 1%). The V gene is TRBV15, the J gene TRBJ1-6; D ambiguous. CDR3 length equals 14 residues. The V end lost 6 bases, the J end lost 5 bases, and 11 bases lay between the germline ends. CDR1 LNHNV and CDR2 YYDKDF come from the germline V gene (reference sequence). In DNA, the CDR3 is TGTGCCACCAGGTCAGCCGGGAATAATTCACCCCTCCACTTT. Its protein is CATRSAGNNSPLHF.

Judged by abundance, this clonotype is large. The chain links TRBV10-3 to TRBJ1-6; the D gene is possibly TRBD1 (6 bases). There are 15 residues in the CDR3. Germline loops: CDR1 ENHRY, CDR2 SYGVKD. The ends were cut back, 4 bases at V and 8 bases at J, with 15 bases in the middle. CDR3 residues: CAISGAAGADSPLHF. In nucleotides, the CDR3 is TGTGCCATCAGTGGGGCTGCGGGGGCGGATTCACCCCTCCACTTT.

The sample holds a few counts of this clonotype. The chain employs TRBV7-9 and TRBJ2-5; 10 bases align to TRBD2. CDR1 is SEHNR, CDR2 FQNEAQ, per germline (reference sequence). CDR3 length: 13 amino acids. Losses at the gene ends were 4 bases for V and 4 bases for J; bases not matched to a gene: 0. CDR3 bases: TGTGCCAGCAGCTGGACTAGCGGAGAGACCCAGTACTTC. This encodes CASSWTSGETQYF.

This clonotype appeared a few times. The chain employs TRBV12-3 or TRBV12-4 and TRBJ2-7; TRBD1 matches 9 bases. CDR3 length: 14 residues. The J segment lost 3 bases and the V segment lost 7 bases, leaving 7 bases of the junction unmatched. DNA for the CDR3: TGTGCCAGCACCGCTAAGACAGGGGGCTACGAGCAGTACTTC. Translating it yields CASTAKTGGYEQYF.

This clonotype has just a few counts. V usage is TRBV6-1 and J usage is TRBJ1-5, with 7 bases fitting TRBD1. V was clipped by 4 bases and J by 0 bases; unmatched bases: 6. Germline V gene lookup returns CDR1 MNHNS and CDR2 SASEGT. The CDR3 sequence is 16 residues long. For the CDR3, the DNA is TGTGCCAGCAGTGCTAGAGGGACAGTTAGCAATCAGCCCCAGCATTTT. This sequence encodes CASSARGTVSNQPQHF.

The chain has TRBV6-1 and TRBJ2-7; 7 bases match TRBD1. In germline, CDR1 is MNHNS, CDR2 SASEGT. The CDR3 covers 13 residues. Germline trimming cut 2 bases from V and 3 bases from J; bases unmatched to any gene: 1. The CDR3 nucleotides are TGTGCCAGCAGTGAAAGGGACAGCTACGAGCAGTACTTC. This codes for CASSERDSYEQYF.

As regards this clonotype: At one boundary the junction diverges from the germline segment, which might be a read error. The chain joins TRBV12-3 or TRBV12-4 to TRBJ2-1; 7 bases fit TRBD2. This CDR3 spans 14 amino acids. CDR3 sequence: CASSLAGGPFERFF. The CDR3 bases are TGTGCCAGCAGTTTAGCGGGAGGGCCATTTGAGCGGTTCTTC.